What follows are 9 T cell receptor beta chains derived from one specimen sequenced in a study of T cell changes during pregnancy in multiple sclerosis. The method was immunoSEQ multiplex PCR; TCRdb's version includes in-frame clones alone and lacks a portion of them. The data hold roughly 83,000 clones, with about 89% observed a single time. This material consisted of PBMCs, taken in the first trimester of pregnancy. The receptors were gathered from a female donor in good health, serving as a control in a pregnancy study. Some clones in this sample may be carry-over from other donors' samples.

The chain joins TRBV11-2 to TRBJ2-2; 8 nucleotides match TRBD2. From germline, CDR1 is SGHAT and CDR2 FQNNGV. V was pared by 2 bases and J by 5 bases, with 10 bases of the junction left unmatched. The CDR3 length is 17 residues. For the CDR3, the DNA is TGTGCCAGCAGCTTATTTGTTGGCGGGAGGAGAACCGGGGAGCTGTTTTTT. This encodes CASSLFVGGRRTGELFF.

This rearrangement joins TRBV10-2 to TRBJ2-3; 9 bases match TRBD2. The CDR3 runs to 14 residues. After removal of 8 bases from V and 6 bases from J, the junction contained 9 bases not matched to a gene. Germline V gene sequence: CDR1 WSHSY, CDR2 SAAADI. Here the CDR3 reads CASSLAGSVDTQYF. As DNA, the CDR3 is TGCGCCAGCTCTCTAGCGGGGTCCGTTGATACGCAGTATTTT.

This clone was found once. The chain employs TRBV27 and TRBJ2-3; 7 nucleotides agree with TRBD2. V trimming: 5 bases; J trimming: 2 bases; junction bases outside the gene matches: 7. The germline V gene encodes CDR1 MNHEY and CDR2 SMNVEV (reference sequence). The length of the CDR3 is 15 residues. CDR3 sequence reads: CASSTSGEVTDTQYF. In DNA, the CDR3 is TGTGCCAGCAGTACCAGCGGGGAGGTCACAGATACGCAGTATTTT.

The chain recombines TRBV5-4 with TRBJ2-3; 13 nucleotides line up with TRBD2. The CDR3 is 16 amino acids. Germline CDR1 SGHNT, CDR2 YYREEE (reference sequence). J was trimmed by 4 bases and V by 5 bases; bases with no gene match: 7. In DNA, the CDR3 is TGTGCCAGCAGAACCGGGACTAGCGGGGAGCCAGATACGCAGTATTTT. Translating it yields CASRTGTSGEPDTQYF.

This clone was seen repeatedly, ten times or more. The rearrangement links TRBV6-4 to TRBJ2-3, with a tentative D call TRBD2 (5 bases). Per the germline V gene, CDR1 is MRHNA and CDR2 is SNTAGT. This CDR3 region has 15 residues. V was clipped by 0 bases and J by 0 bases, with 7 bases between them. CDR3 coding DNA: TGTGCCAGCAGTGACTCGACGGGGAGCACAGATACGCAGTATTTT. Its protein is CASSDSTGSTDTQYF.

This clone was detected only once. The gene calls are TRBV7-9 and TRBJ1-3; D is perhaps TRBD1 (5 bases). Trimming stripped 2 bases from V and 0 bases from J, with 11 bases between. The germline gives CDR1 SEHNR, CDR2 FQNEAQ (reference sequence). This CDR3 has 16 amino acids. The DNA for the CDR3 is TGTGCCAGCAGCTTAAGCAGGGCCTACTCTGGAAACACCATATATTTT. Translating it yields CASSLSRAYSGNTIYF.

This chain connects TRBV19 to TRBJ2-5, with TRBD2 matching 13 bases. Germline V gene lookup returns CDR1 LNHDA and CDR2 SQIVND (reference sequence). V lost 5 bases and J lost 7; bases outside the gene matches: 19. The CDR3 runs to 19 residues. The CDR3 region is CASSPSWTSGGQTRGTQYF. The CDR3 nucleotides are TGTGCCAGTAGTCCTTCTTGGACTAGCGGGGGCCAAACTCGGGGGACCCAGTACTTC.

This rearrangement joins TRBV7-2 to TRBJ2-5; D is undetermined. The CDR3 contains 14 residues. Trimming took off 1 base at V and 5 bases at J, with 11 bases between the two ends. Germline-derived CDR1 and CDR2 are SGHTA and FQGNSA. The CDR3 nucleotides read TGTGCCAGCAGCTTAGGCGGTCCCCGGGAGACCCAGTACTTC. Translated: CASSLGGPRETQYF.

This rearrangement joins TRBV10-2 to TRBJ1-1; D is possibly TRBD1 (5 bases). V was clipped by 7 bases and J by 7 bases, with 13 bases between them. The CDR3 loop spans 12 amino acids. In germline, CDR1 is WSHSY, CDR2 SAAADI. The CDR3 region is CASTPGGYEAFF. CDR3 nucleotides: TGCGCCAGCACCCCCGGGGGGTATGAAGCTTTCTTT.